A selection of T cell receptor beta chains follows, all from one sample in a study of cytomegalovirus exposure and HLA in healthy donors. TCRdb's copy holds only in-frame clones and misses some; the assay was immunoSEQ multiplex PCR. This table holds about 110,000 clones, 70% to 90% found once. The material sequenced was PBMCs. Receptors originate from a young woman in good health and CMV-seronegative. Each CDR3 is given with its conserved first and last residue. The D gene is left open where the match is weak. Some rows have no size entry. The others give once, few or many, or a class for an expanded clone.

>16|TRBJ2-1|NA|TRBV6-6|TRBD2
TGTGCCAGCAGTTACGATCGGCGGGGGGGCCGGAATGAGCAGTTCTTC
CASSYDRRGGRNEQFF
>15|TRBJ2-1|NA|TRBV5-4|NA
TGTGCCAGCAGCCCCCCCCCGAGCTCCTACAATGAGCAGTTCTTC
CASSPPPSSYNEQFF
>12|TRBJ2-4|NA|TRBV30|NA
TGTGCCTGGAGTAGACAGGAAAACATTCAGTACTTC
CAWSRQENIQYF
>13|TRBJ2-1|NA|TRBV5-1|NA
TGCGCCAGCAGCTCTGACAACTACAATGAGCAGTTCTTC
CASSSDNYNEQFF
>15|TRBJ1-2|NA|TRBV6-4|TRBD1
TGTGCCAGCAGTGACTCGCCAGGGGGCGCAGATGGCTACACCTTC
CASSDSPGGADGYTF
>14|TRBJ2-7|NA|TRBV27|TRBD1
TGTGCCAGCAGTCCTAGGGACAGCTCCTACGAGCAGTACTTC
CASSPRDSSYEQYF
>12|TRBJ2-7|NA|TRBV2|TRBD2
TGTGCCAGCAGCCCGGGGGGGTACGAGCAGTACTTC
CASSPGGYEQYF
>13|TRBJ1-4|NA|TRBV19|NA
TGTGCCAGTACCTCGTGGGGGGATGAAAAACTGTTTTTT
CASTSWGDEKLFF
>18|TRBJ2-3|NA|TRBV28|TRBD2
TGTGCCAGCAGTTTATCTTGGACTAGCGGGGAGTCTACAGATACGCAGTATTTT
CASSLSWTSGESTDTQYF
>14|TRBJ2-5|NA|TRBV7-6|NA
TGTGCCAGCAGCTTACTTCAGGAAGAAGAGACCCAGTACTTC
CASSLLQEEETQYF
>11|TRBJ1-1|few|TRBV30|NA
TGTGCCTCTACCCCTCCGTCCGAAGCTTTCTTT
CASTPPSEAFF
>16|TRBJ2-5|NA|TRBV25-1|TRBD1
TGTGCCAGCAGTGAAAAAACCGACAGGGGGTTCGCGACCCAGTACTTC
CASSEKTDRGFATQYF
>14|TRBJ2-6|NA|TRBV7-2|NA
TGTGCCAGCAGCCTTAGTCTGGGGGCCAACGTCCTGACTTTC
CASSLSLGANVLTF
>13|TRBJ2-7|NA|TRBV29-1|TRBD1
TGCAGCGTTGACCGACAGGGGTCGTACGAGCAGTACTTC
CSVDRQGSYEQYF
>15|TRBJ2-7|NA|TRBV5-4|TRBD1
TGTGCCAGCAGCTCGAAGACAGGGAGTAATGGAGAGCAGTACTTC
CASSSKTGSNGEQYF
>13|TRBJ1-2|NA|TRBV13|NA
TGTGCCAGCAGCAAACAGGGTGCGTATGGCTACACCTTC
CASSKQGAYGYTF
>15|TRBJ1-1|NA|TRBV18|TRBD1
TGTGCCAGCTCACCACCCGGACAGGGGAACACTGAAGCTTTCTTT
CASSPPGQGNTEAFF
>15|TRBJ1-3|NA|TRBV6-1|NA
TGTGCCAGCCTGGCCCCATGGAGGGAAAGAAACACCATATATTTT
CASLAPWRERNTIYF
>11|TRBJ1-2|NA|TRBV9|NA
TGTGCCAGCAGCGTAGGGAGCGACTACACCTTC
CASSVGSDYTF
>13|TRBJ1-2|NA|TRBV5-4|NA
TGTGCCAGCAGCACCGGGGGTCTCTATGGCTACACCTTC
CASSTGGLYGYTF
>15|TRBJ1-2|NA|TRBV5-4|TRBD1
TGTGCCAGCAGCTCACAGGGGGGAGAGAACTATGGCTACACCTTC
CASSSQGGENYGYTF
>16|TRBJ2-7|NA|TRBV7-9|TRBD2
TGTGCCAGCAGTTCAATAGCGGGGGGCCCCCTCCACGAGCAGTACTTC
CASSSIAGGPLHEQYF
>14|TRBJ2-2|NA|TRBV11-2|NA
TGTGCCGGGGGCCTGGCGGTCGGCACCGGGGAGCTGTTTTTT
CAGGLAVGTGELFF
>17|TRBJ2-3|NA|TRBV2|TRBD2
TGTGCCAGCAGTGAAGCGAGGTTAGCGGGGGGGCCGAGAACGCAGTATTTT
CASSEARLAGGPRTQYF
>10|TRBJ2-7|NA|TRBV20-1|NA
TGCAGTGTTCGGGAAAACGAGCAGTACTTC
CSVRENEQYF
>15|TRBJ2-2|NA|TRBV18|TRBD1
TGTGCCAGCTCACGCGGACAGGGTCACGCCGGGGAGCTGTTTTTT
CASSRGQGHAGELFF
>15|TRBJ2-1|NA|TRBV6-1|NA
TGTGCCAGCATGGTCGAACACGAGGGTTTTATTGAGCAGTTCTTC
CASMVEHEGFIEQFF
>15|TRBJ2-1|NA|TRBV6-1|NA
TGTGCCAGCAGTGAGGTAGCGTACTCCTACAATGAGCAGTTCTTC
CASSEVAYSYNEQFF
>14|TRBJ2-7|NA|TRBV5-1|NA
TGCGCCAGCCAAAAAGTTACAGGGGGGGGCGAGCAGTACTTC
CASQKVTGGGEQYF
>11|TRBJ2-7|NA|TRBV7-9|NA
TGTGCCAGCAGCCCTAACTACGAGCAGTACTTC
CASSPNYEQYF
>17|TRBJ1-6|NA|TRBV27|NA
TGTGCCAGCAGTTTATCAAGGGGCGCTTCTACCATTTCACCCCTCCACTTT
CASSLSRGASTISPLHF
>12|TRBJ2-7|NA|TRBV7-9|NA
TGTGCCAGCAGCGCTAACTCCTACGAGCAGTACTTC
CASSANSYEQYF
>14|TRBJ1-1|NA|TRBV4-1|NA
TGCGCCAGCAGCCAACCCGGTCCGAACACTGAAGCTTTCTTT
CASSQPGPNTEAFF
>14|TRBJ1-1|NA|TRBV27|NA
TGTGCCAGCAGTTTATGGCCGATTAACACTGAAGCTTTCTTT
CASSLWPINTEAFF
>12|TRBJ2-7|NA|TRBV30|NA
TGTGCCTGGAGGGCAGTAAACTACGAGCAGTACTTC
CAWRAVNYEQYF
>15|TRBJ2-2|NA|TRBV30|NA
TGTGCCTGGAGTGGGCAGGGCCCGACCACCGGGGAGCTGTTTTTT
CAWSGQGPTTGELFF
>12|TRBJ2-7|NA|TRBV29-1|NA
TGCAGCGTATCCGGGACATCCTACGAGCAGTACTTC
CSVSGTSYEQYF
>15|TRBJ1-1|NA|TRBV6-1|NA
TGTGCCAGCACGAGACAAACCAACACTAACACTGAAGCTTTCTTT
CASTRQTNTNTEAFF
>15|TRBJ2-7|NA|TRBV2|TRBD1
TGTGCCAGCAACCACGCCGGGACAGGGTCCTACGAGCAGTACTTC
CASNHAGTGSYEQYF
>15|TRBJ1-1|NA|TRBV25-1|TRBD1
TGTGCCAGCAGTACCAGAACAGGGGTGAACACTGAAGCTTTCTTT
CASSTRTGVNTEAFF
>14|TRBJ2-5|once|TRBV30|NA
TGTGCCTGGAGCGGGCAGGGAAGGCCCGGGACCCAGTACTTC
CAWSGQGRPGTQYF
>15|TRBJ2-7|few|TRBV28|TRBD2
TGTGCCAGCAGTGTAGCGGGGGGTCCTTCCTACGAGCAGTACTTC
CASSVAGGPSYEQYF
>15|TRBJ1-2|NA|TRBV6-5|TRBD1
TGTGCCAGCACCCGGACAGGGTATGGGGACTATGGCTACACCTTC
CASTRTGYGDYGYTF
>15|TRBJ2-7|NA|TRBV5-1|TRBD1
TGCGCCAGCAGCTTCCTCTGGGGACAGGGCTACGAGCAGTACTTC
CASSFLWGQGYEQYF
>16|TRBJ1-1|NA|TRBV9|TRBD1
TGTGCCAGCAGTCCTTTTGACAGGGCTCTGAACACTGAAGCTTTCTTT
CASSPFDRALNTEAFF
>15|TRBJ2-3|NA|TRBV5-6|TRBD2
TGTGCCAGCAGCTTGACTAGCGGGGTCACAGATACGCAGTATTTT
CASSLTSGVTDTQYF
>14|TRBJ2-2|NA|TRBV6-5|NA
TGTGCCAGCAGTTACAGTCAGGGGTCAGGGGAGCTGTTTTTT
CASSYSQGSGELFF
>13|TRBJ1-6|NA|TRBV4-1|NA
TGCGCCAGCAGCCAAGAACAGGTTCCACCCCTCCACTTT
CASSQEQVPPLHF
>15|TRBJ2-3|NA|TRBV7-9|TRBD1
TGTGCCAGCAGCCCTCGACAGGGGGACAAAGATACGCAGTATTTT
CASSPRQGDKDTQYF
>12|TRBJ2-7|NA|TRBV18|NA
TGTGCCAGCTCATGGGGGGCCTACGAGCAGTACTTC
CASSWGAYEQYF
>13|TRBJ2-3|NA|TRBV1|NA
TGCACCAGCGGGCGGGGATGCACAGATACGCAGTATTTT
CTSGRGCTDTQYF
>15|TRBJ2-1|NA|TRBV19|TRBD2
TGTGCCAGTAGTATAGCGGGGGGGCGTACCCGCGAGCAGTTCTTC
CASSIAGGRTREQFF
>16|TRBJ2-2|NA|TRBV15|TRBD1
TGTGCCACCAGCACCCGGGACAGGGTAAACACCGGGGAGCTGTTTTTT
CATSTRDRVNTGELFF
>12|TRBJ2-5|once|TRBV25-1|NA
TGTGCCAGCAGTGACCCCCGGGAGACCCAGTACTTC
CASSDPRETQYF
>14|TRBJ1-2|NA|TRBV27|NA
TGTGCCAGCAGTTTGGGGGGTAAAAGCTATGGCTACACCTTC
CASSLGGKSYGYTF